This T cell receptor (beta chain) derives from a study of blood T cell repertoires in COVID-19. The CDR3 extends over 15 amino acids. Germline CDR1 and CDR2: MGHRA and YSYEKL. V lost 3 bases and J 7 bases, leaving 16 bases between the germline ends. Here immunoSEQ multiplex PCR was the method, and the copy in TCRdb shows in-frame clones only, minus some. The sample contains 150,000 to 180,000 clones, roughly nine tenths of which appear only once. This chain joins TRBV4-1 and TRBJ1-3; D perhaps matches TRBD1 (5 bases). The specimen was peripheral blood. The sequence was collected from a woman in her seventies with acute or convalescent COVID-19. The CDR3 sequence: CASSHPTELGNTIYF. The DNA for the CDR3 is TGCGCCAGCAGCCACCCGACAGAGTTGGGGAACACCATATATTTT.